The 25 T cell receptor beta chains below all came from one sample that was sequenced in a study of shared clonotypes between healthy human individuals. Clones were read by immunoSEQ multiplex PCR, and TCRdb kept only the in-frame ones, dropping some. The data contain 2 million to 2.5 million clones, 80% to 95% of them seen just once; the ten biggest clones take up approximately 0.4%. The sequencing input was naive CD4+ T cells from PBMCs. Sample subset: CD45RA+ positively selected. The receptors were gathered from a man aged 18 to 30 in good health. Some clones in this sample may be carry-over from other donors' samples.

This chain joins TRBV29-1 and TRBJ2-1, with 14 positions matching TRBD2. Germline V gene sequence: CDR1 SQVTM, CDR2 ANQGSEA. CDR3 length: 17 amino acids. Germline trimming cut 7 bases from V and 3 bases from J; bases unmatched to any gene: 11. Here the CDR3 reads CSAGAWGTSGSYNEQFF. The CDR3 DNA is TGCAGCGCCGGAGCATGGGGGACTAGCGGGAGCTACAATGAGCAGTTCTTC.

About this clone itself: The sample has other DNA sequences that encode this CDR3 too. The chain recombines TRBV5-6 with TRBJ2-2; D gene uncertain. Germline loops: CDR1 SGHDT, CDR2 YYEEEE. The V end was cut by 2 bases, the J end by 4 bases, with 9 bases between. The CDR3 consists of 14 residues. The CDR3 coding sequence is TGTGCCAGCAGCTTTAGGGTTGGCACCGGGGAGCTGTTTTTT. As protein: CASSFRVGTGELFF.

Written as DNA, the CDR3 is TGTGCCAGCAGCTTAGTTTGGGGCCCGGAAGCTTTCTTT. Translated: CASSLVWGPEAFF. This chain links TRBV7-2 with TRBJ1-1, with a possible D match to TRBD1 (5 bases). Trimming took off 1 base at V and 8 bases at J, with 11 bases between the two ends. In germline, CDR1 is SGHTA, CDR2 FQGNSA. The CDR3 covers 13 residues. Full variable domain (rest looked up from reference TRBV7-2 and TRBJ1-1): GAGVSQSPSNKVTEKGKDVELRCDPISGHTALYWYRQSLGQGLEFLIYFQGNSAPDKSGLPSDRFSAERTGGSVSTLTIQRTQQEDSAVYLCASSLVWGPEAFFGQGTRLTVV.

The chain has TRBV5-1 and TRBJ2-3; D is ambiguous. CDR1 and CDR2 from the germline V gene are SGHRS and YFSETQ. Between the trimmed V and J ends, which lost 0 bases and 1 base, there was a span of 9 bases. The CDR3 is 15 amino acids. The CDR3 is CASSLDPIRTDTQYF. The CDR3 DNA reads as TGCGCCAGCAGCTTGGATCCCATACGCACAGATACGCAGTATTTT.

The chain joins TRBV5-1 to TRBJ2-1; 9 bases map to TRBD2. Germline-derived CDR1 and CDR2 are SGHRS and YFSETQ. J gave up 10 bases and V 5 bases, and 10 bases lay outside the gene matches. CDR3 size: 14 residues. Here the CDR3 DNA reads TGCGCCAGCAGTGAGGTAGCGGGAGCCGGGGAGCAGTTCTTC. As protein: CASSEVAGAGEQFF.

V usage is TRBV18 and J usage is TRBJ1-2, with 7 bases identical to TRBD1. The germline V gene encodes CDR1 KGHSH and CDR2 LQKENI. After removal of 5 bases from V and 1 base from J, the junction contained 13 bases not matched to a gene. The CDR3 runs 17 residues. The CDR3 coding sequence is TGTGCCAGCTCAGCAACCCTCACAGGGGTTGTTAACTATGGCTACACCTTC. This codes for CASSATLTGVVNYGYTF.

This clone was recorded only once. This chain joins TRBV7-2 and TRBJ2-7, with D perhaps matching TRBD2 (6 bases). This CDR3 contains 14 residues. V lost 1 base to trimming and J lost 2 bases, with 9 bases between them. The germline V gene encodes CDR1 SGHTA and CDR2 FQGNSA. The CDR3 DNA sequence: TGTGCCAGCAGCTTAGGGGGGGTCCCCTACGAGCAGTACTTC. This sequence encodes CASSLGGVPYEQYF.

V is TRBV7-9 and J is TRBJ2-7, with D possibly called TRBD1 or TRBD2 (5 bases each). The V gene's germline CDR1 is SEHNR and CDR2 FQNEAQ (reference sequence). Trimming left V 1 base short and J 5 bases short, with 21 bases between. This CDR3 is 17 amino acids long. CDR3 sequence (DNA): TGTGCCAGCAGCTTAGGGGTATCCGGGGAGTCGGACAACGAGCAGTACTTC. This gives the protein CASSLGVSGESDNEQYF.

This chain uses TRBV7-8 with TRBJ2-2, with 7 bases matching TRBD1. Germline assignment: CDR1 SGHVS and CDR2 FQNEAQ. This CDR3 is built from 16 residues. The V segment lost 1 base and the J segment 7 bases; nucleotides outside the gene matches: 9. The CDR3 DNA sequence: TGTGCCAGCAGCTTAGAAAACAGGGGACGGGACGGGGAGCTGTTTTTT. Amino acids: CASSLENRGRDGELFF.

The chain uses TRBV9 and TRBJ2-5; 9 nucleotides align to TRBD2. Germline V gene lookup returns CDR1 SGDLS and CDR2 YYNGEE. The V and J ends lost 3 bases and 5 bases, in that order; junction bases with no gene match: 11. The CDR3 sequence is 16 residues long. The CDR3 DNA reads TGTGCCAGCAGCGCTTTATCCTTAGCGGGAGAGGAGACCCAGTACTTC. Its translation: CASSALSLAGEETQYF.

CDR3 amino acids: CASSLRGGEAFF. The DNA of the CDR3 is TGTGCCAGCAGTCTCCGGGGAGGTGAAGCTTTCTTT. The V call is TRBV28, the J call TRBJ1-1; D unclear. Trimming took off 5 bases at V and 7 bases at J, with 11 bases between the two ends. The germline V gene has CDR1 MDHEN and CDR2 SYDVKM. There are 12 residues in the CDR3. Filled out from reference TRBV28 and TRBJ1-1, the complete variable domain reads DVKVTQSSRYLVKRTGEKVFLECVQDMDHENMFWYRQDPGLGLRLIYFSYDVKMKEKGDIPEGYSVSREKKERFSLILESASTNQTSMYLCASSLRGGEAFFGQGTRLTVV.

The chain is built from TRBV4-1 and TRBJ2-1, with 10 nucleotides matching TRBD2. V shed 0 bases, J shed 15 bases, and the junction held 8 bases outside the gene matches. There are 14 residues in the CDR3. CDR1 and CDR2 from the germline V gene are MGHRA and YSYEKL. CDR3 region: CASSQDLGLASLFF. The CDR3 DNA reads as TGCGCCAGCAGCCAAGATCTGGGACTAGCGAGCTTGTTCTTC.

This chain uses TRBV2 with TRBJ2-3; 7 bases line up with TRBD2. Trimming took 7 bases from V and 0 from J; bases not matched to a gene: 7. The V gene's germline CDR1 is SNHLY and CDR2 FYNNEI. The CDR3 contains 15 residues. CDR3 nucleotide sequence: TGTGCCAGCATAGATACTAGCGAGAGCACAGATACGCAGTATTTT. Amino acids: CASIDTSESTDTQYF.

This clone showed up just once. The conserved phenylalanine or tryptophan normally closing the CDR3 is absent here, so this likely arose from a read error. Because the CDR3's place on the DNA is in doubt, the DNA is left out and the CDR3 is given as listed by TCRdb. The V and J genes are TRBV29-1 and TRBJ2-7; the D call in the table, TRBD2, was not verified against the DNA. Germline V gene lookup returns CDR1 SQVTM and CDR2 ANQGSEA. The length of the CDR3 is 12 amino acids, counting both ends. The CDR3: CSVEVSGDVAII.

CDR3 sequence (DNA): TGCAGCGTTGGAGAGTTGGGGGACTACGAGCAGTACTTC. Its protein is CSVGELGDYEQYF. The genes are TRBV29-1 and TRBJ2-5, with D perhaps assigned TRBD1 or TRBD2 (5 bases each). The assigned J gene may be wrong: the sequence end matches TRBJ2-7 better. The CDR3 consists of 13 residues. Germline CDR1 is SQVTM and CDR2 is ANQGSEA.

V usage is TRBV14 and J usage is TRBJ1-4; D gene ambiguous. CDR3 length: 13 residues. The germline V gene has CDR1 SGHDN and CDR2 FVKESK. V was pared by 3 bases and J by 8 bases, with 10 bases between. CDR3 amino acids: CASSQRAGEKLFF. The DNA for the CDR3 is TGTGCCAGCAGCCAGAGGGCTGGGGAAAAACTGTTTTTT.

This chain links TRBV28 with TRBJ1-2, with 8 bases aligning to TRBD1. Trimming cost V 4 bases and J 6 bases; bases outside gene matches: 7. The CDR3 is made up of 14 amino acids. Germline V CDR1 and CDR2: MDHEN, SYDVKM. The CDR3 protein is CASSYLQGDHGYTF. Here the CDR3 DNA reads TGTGCCAGCAGTTATCTACAGGGGGATCATGGCTACACCTTC.

The chain carries TRBV6-5 and TRBJ2-7; 12 nucleotides agree with TRBD2. This CDR3 is built from 13 residues. Trimming took 6 bases from V and 7 from J; bases not matched to a gene: 4. Germline CDR1 is MNHEY and CDR2 is SVGAGI. CDR3 DNA: TGTGCCAGCAGCCGGACTAGCGGGGCTGAGCAGTACTTC. Its protein is CASSRTSGAEQYF.

V usage is TRBV7-2 and J usage is TRBJ1-2; a weak D match, TRBD1 (5 bases). Trimming removed 1 base at V and 3 bases at J, with 12 bases between. The CDR3 has 15 amino acids. Germline lookup yields CDR1 SGHTA and CDR2 FQGNSA. The CDR3 region is CASSLVAGLDYGYTF. CDR3 bases: TGTGCCAGCAGCTTAGTGGCGGGACTGGACTATGGCTACACCTTC.

The chain joins TRBV28 to TRBJ1-5; D is perhaps TRBD1 (5 bases). Germline-derived CDR1 and CDR2 are MDHEN and SYDVKM. The CDR3 runs to 14 residues. Trimming removed 8 bases at V and 9 bases at J, with 20 bases between. CDR3 in DNA: TGTGCCAGCGCACCTGGGGATGGGACGAGGCCCCAGCATTTT. Amino acid sequence: CASAPGDGTRPQHF.

The chain recombines TRBV7-9 with TRBJ1-1; no clear D. Trimming removed 0 bases at V and 6 bases at J, with 11 bases between. Germline V gene data show CDR1 as SEHNR and CDR2 as FQNEAQ (reference sequence). This CDR3 region has 14 residues. CDR3 region: CASSLAEAPSEAFF. CDR3 in DNA: TGTGCCAGCAGCTTAGCTGAGGCGCCGTCTGAAGCTTTCTTT.

This rearrangement joins TRBV28 to TRBJ2-2, with D possibly being TRBD1 or TRBD2 (6 bases each). The CDR3 spans 15 residues. V was clipped by 3 bases and J by 6 bases, with 14 bases between them. Germline assignment: CDR1 MDHEN and CDR2 SYDVKM. CDR3 protein: CASSLRARGAGELFF. The CDR3 DNA reads as TGTGCCAGCAGTTTGAGGGCAAGGGGGGCCGGGGAGCTGTTTTTT.

The chain combines TRBV4-1 with TRBJ2-5; a possible D gene is TRBD1 (6 bases). Deletions cut 0 bases from V and 4 bases from J, with 9 bases between. The CDR3 totals 14 residues. CDR1 and CDR2 (germline): MGHRA, YSYEKL. As DNA, the CDR3 is TGCGCCAGCAGCCAAGATGGACAGATAGAGACCCAGTACTTC. Translation: CASSQDGQIETQYF.

This chain links TRBV18 with TRBJ2-5; tentatively, D is TRBD2 (5 bases). This CDR3 is 14 amino acids long. CDR1 and CDR2 (germline): KGHSH, LQKENI. The V end lost 3 bases, the J end lost 2 bases, and 10 bases lay between the germline ends. CDR3 nucleotides: TGTGCCAGCTCACCCACAGCGGATCAAGAGACCCAGTACTTC. This sequence encodes CASSPTADQETQYF.

The chain couples TRBV7-8 to TRBJ1-1, with TRBD1 identical over 7 bases. Trimming at V came to 2 bases and at J to 4 bases, leaving 7 bases not matched to a gene. Germline lookup yields CDR1 SGHVS and CDR2 FQNEAQ. CDR3 length: 15 amino acids. The CDR3 bases are TGTGCCAGCAGCTTACAAGGGGGCCAGGTCACTGAAGCTTTCTTT. This codes for CASSLQGGQVTEAFF.